Listed here are 9 T cell receptor beta chains from one sample, sequenced in a study of shared clonotypes between healthy human individuals (dated by TCRdb to 2020 to 2022). CD8 naive samples were CD45RO-negative cells positively selected for CCR7, giving a CD45RA+CCR7+ population that excluded TemRA cells. The library was built by means of the immunoSEQ multiplex PCR assay. This immuneACCESS table, as held by TCRdb, lists in-frame sequences with V and J called but not all clones. Of the missing ones, under half trace to an unresolved V gene in checked studies; the others have no known cause. The table for this sample lists millions of clones; about 93% of them were counted only once. The leading ten clones occupy approximately 1.7% of the sample. Sequencing was carried out using naive CD8+ T cells from PBMCs. This specimen's cell subset or site label, interpreted: CD45RA+CCR7+. These receptors were collected from a young man in good health. Some clones in this sample may be carry-over from other donors' samples.

The gene calls are TRBV4-2 and TRBJ2-6; 11 bases are a match to TRBD2. The CDR3 is made up of 18 amino acids. Germline V CDR1 and CDR2: LGHNA, YNFKEQ. V lost 4 bases and J lost 0; bases outside the gene matches: 5. CDR3 DNA sequence: TGTGCCAGCAGCCTGACTAGCGGGAAAGTCTCTGGGGCCAACGTCCTGACTTTC. Its translation is CASSLTSGKVSGANVLTF.

The gene calls are TRBV4-1 and TRBJ2-1; 9 nucleotides match TRBD2. The germline gives CDR1 MGHRA, CDR2 YSYEKL. V gave up 4 bases and J gave up 6 bases; unmatched junction bases: 13. This CDR3 comprises 17 residues. The CDR3, as DNA: TGCGCCAGCAGCCCTATTAGCGGGAGCCGAGAGGTCAATGAGCAGTTCTTC. Translated, it gives CASSPISGSREVNEQFF.

The chain links TRBV7-9 to TRBJ2-6, with D possibly matching TRBD2 (6 bases). The germline gives CDR1 SEHNR, CDR2 FQNEAQ (reference sequence). The CDR3 totals 19 residues. V was pared by 3 bases and J by 4 bases, with 22 bases between. The CDR3, as DNA: TGTGCCAGCAGCTTTTGGAGAGTCAGGGAGGTTACGGGGGCCAACGTCCTGACTTTC. Translated, it gives CASSFWRVREVTGANVLTF.

V and J are TRBV15 and TRBJ2-2; no clear D gene. The CDR3 runs to 16 residues. Germline V gene sequence: CDR1 LNHNV, CDR2 YYDKDF (reference sequence). Trimming left V 0 bases short and J 0 bases short, with 8 bases between. The CDR3 DNA sequence: TGTGCCACCAGCAGAGATGGACGGGCGAACACCGGGGAGCTGTTTTTT. Its protein is CATSRDGRANTGELFF. Using reference TRBV15 and TRBJ2-2 for the parts outside the CDR3, the full variable domain is DAMVIQNPRYQVTQFGKPVTLSCSQTLNHNVMYWYQQKSSQAPKLLFHYYDKDFNNEADTPDNFQSRRPNTSFCFLDIRSPGLGDTAMYLCATSRDGRANTGELFFGEGSRLTVL.

The rearrangement links TRBV25-1 to TRBJ2-1; 10 bases agree with TRBD1. Germline V CDR1 and CDR2: MGHDK, SYGVNS. V dropped 3 bases and J dropped 2; count of bases not matched to a gene: 4. The CDR3 length is 16 residues. CDR3 nucleotides: TGTGCCAGCAGTGAGTCGACAGGGGGCGCCTACAATGAGCAGTTCTTC. Translating gives CASSESTGGAYNEQFF.

A remark on this clone: The same CDR3 is also encoded by other DNA sequences in this sample. The rearrangement links TRBV7-9 to TRBJ2-1; no clear D gene. Trimming stripped 4 bases from V and 5 bases from J, with 3 bases between. This CDR3 comprises 11 residues. Looked up from germline, CDR1 is SEHNR and CDR2 is FQNEAQ (reference sequence). Here the CDR3 DNA reads TGTGCCAGCAGCTCGAACAATGAGCAGTTCTTC. Amino acid sequence: CASSSNNEQFF.

The gene calls are TRBV7-8 and TRBJ2-1; D is undetermined. The CDR3 runs to 15 residues. The germline V gene has CDR1 SGHVS and CDR2 FQNEAQ. V was cut by 1 base and J by 0 bases, with 7 bases left in between. DNA for the CDR3: TGTGCCAGCAGCTTAGTCGCGGACTCCTACAATGAGCAGTTCTTC. This translates into CASSLVADSYNEQFF.

CDR3 nucleotides: TGTGCCAGCATAGGGCTAGCGGGATACACCGGGGAGCTGTTTTTT. It specifies CASIGLAGYTGELFF. The chain links TRBV6-5 to TRBJ2-2; 9 bases fit TRBD2. This CDR3 is 15 amino acids long. V lost 7 bases, J lost 3 bases, and 6 bases stayed unmatched. Germline V gives CDR1 MNHEY, CDR2 SVGAGI.

This clone was counted a single time. V and J are TRBV13 and TRBJ1-2; 8 bases fit TRBD1. The CDR3 is made up of 15 amino acids. J was trimmed by 4 bases and V by 5 bases; bases with no gene match: 9. Germline CDR1 reads PRHDT; CDR2 reads FYEKMQ (reference sequence). CDR3 coding DNA: TGTGCCAGCAGCCCGTCACCAGGGGGCGGCTATGGCTACACCTTC. Protein product: CASSPSPGGGYGYTF.